The rows below give T cell receptor beta chains drawn from one sample of a study of T-cell reconstitution after alpha-beta-depleted transplantation in children. A single record per CDR3 protein comes from TCRdb applying MiXCR to the PCR reads. The sample contains about 400,000 distinct CDR3 sequences, around 21% of which appear only once. Specimen: PBMCs from the stem cell graft donor, collected from the stem cell graft. The receptors come from a human donor who donated a stem cell graft to a child with acute myeloid leukemia. Both conserved end residues are part of each CDR3. The order of the fields is CDR3 length, V gene, clone size, J gene, D gene, CDR3 protein, CDR3 DNA. The D gene is left open where the match is weak. The listing skips clone size in some rows; elsewhere it reads once, few, many or a size class.

cdr3_length: 16; v_call: TRBV12-3/TRBV12-4; clone_size: -; j_call: TRBJ2-1; d_call: TRBD2; cdr3_aa: CASSPLAGGPENEQFF; cdr3_nt: TGTGCCAGCAGTCCATTAGCGGGAGGGCCTGAAAATGAGCAGTTCTTC
cdr3_length: 13; v_call: TRBV10-2; clone_size: few; j_call: TRBJ1-4; d_call: -; cdr3_aa: CASSEGGNEKLFF; cdr3_nt: TGCGCCAGCAGTGAGGGCGGAAATGAAAAACTGTTTTTT
cdr3_length: 14; v_call: TRBV5-1; clone_size: -; j_call: TRBJ2-7; d_call: TRBD2; cdr3_aa: CASSHRDYTNEQYF; cdr3_nt: TGCGCCAGCAGCCACCGGGACTACACGAACGAGCAGTACTTC
cdr3_length: 13; v_call: TRBV12-3/TRBV12-4; clone_size: many; j_call: TRBJ2-1; d_call: -; cdr3_aa: CASSSFLGEGQFF; cdr3_nt: TGTGCCAGCAGTTCATTCTTGGGTGAGGGGCAGTTCTTC
cdr3_length: 14; v_call: TRBV5-1; clone_size: -; j_call: TRBJ2-1; d_call: -; cdr3_aa: CASSLTGHYNEQFF; cdr3_nt: TGCGCCAGCAGCTTGACGGGACACTACAATGAGCAGTTCTTC
cdr3_length: 15; v_call: TRBV15; clone_size: few; j_call: TRBJ2-2; d_call: -; cdr3_aa: CATSRVRLEGGELFF; cdr3_nt: TGTGCCACCAGCAGAGTTAGACTGGAAGGCGGGGAGCTGTTTTTT
cdr3_length: 15; v_call: TRBV29-1; clone_size: -; j_call: TRBJ1-1; d_call: -; cdr3_aa: CSVEGRLAVNTEAFF; cdr3_nt: TGCAGCGTTGAAGGGCGTTTGGCAGTGAACACTGAAGCTTTCTTT
cdr3_length: 12; v_call: TRBV29-1; clone_size: many; j_call: TRBJ2-7; d_call: TRBD1; cdr3_aa: CSALGQGDEQYF; cdr3_nt: TGCAGCGCCCTGGGACAGGGTGACGAGCAGTACTTC
cdr3_length: 17; v_call: TRBV2; clone_size: -; j_call: TRBJ2-2; d_call: TRBD2; cdr3_aa: CASRSQGGSTNTGELFF; cdr3_nt: TGTGCCAGCAGGAGTCAGGGCGGGAGTACTAACACCGGGGAGCTGTTTTTT
cdr3_length: 14; v_call: TRBV29-1; clone_size: many; j_call: TRBJ2-3; d_call: -; cdr3_aa: CSVAAQGHADTQYF; cdr3_nt: TGCAGCGTTGCGGCGCAGGGGCACGCAGATACGCAGTATTTT
cdr3_length: 14; v_call: TRBV20-1; clone_size: few; j_call: TRBJ2-1; d_call: TRBD2; cdr3_aa: CSATLLAGGNEQFF; cdr3_nt: TGCAGTGCCACCCTACTAGCGGGAGGCAATGAGCAGTTCTTC
cdr3_length: 14; v_call: TRBV11-3; clone_size: -; j_call: TRBJ2-7; d_call: TRBD1; cdr3_aa: CASSPGRGPYEQYF; cdr3_nt: TGTGCCAGCAGCCCGGGAAGGGGGCCCTACGAGCAGTACTTC
cdr3_length: 16; v_call: TRBV15; clone_size: -; j_call: TRBJ2-5; d_call: TRBD1; cdr3_aa: CATSPWDREYRETQYF; cdr3_nt: TGTGCCACCAGCCCCTGGGACAGGGAGTATCGAGAGACCCAGTACTTC
cdr3_length: 16; v_call: TRBV28; clone_size: few; j_call: TRBJ2-7; d_call: -; cdr3_aa: CASSPLGGAGIYEQYF; cdr3_nt: TGTGCCAGCAGTCCTCTTGGGGGGGCGGGAATCTACGAGCAGTACTTC
cdr3_length: 14; v_call: TRBV29-1; clone_size: few; j_call: TRBJ2-5; d_call: -; cdr3_aa: CSVEGGAGGETQYF; cdr3_nt: TGCAGCGTCGAAGGAGGGGCAGGGGGAGAGACCCAGTACTTC
cdr3_length: 13; v_call: TRBV12-3/TRBV12-4; clone_size: few; j_call: TRBJ2-2; d_call: -; cdr3_aa: CASSLPGNGELFF; cdr3_nt: TGTGCCAGCAGTTTACCAGGGAACGGGGAGCTGTTTTTT
cdr3_length: 14; v_call: TRBV12-3/TRBV12-4; clone_size: few; j_call: TRBJ2-1; d_call: TRBD2; cdr3_aa: CASDSGRAYNEQFF; cdr3_nt: TGTGCCAGCGATAGCGGGAGAGCCTACAATGAGCAGTTCTTC
cdr3_length: 13; v_call: TRBV5-1; clone_size: few; j_call: TRBJ2-1; d_call: -; cdr3_aa: CASSLAPENEQFF; cdr3_nt: TGCGCCAGCAGCTTGGCCCCGGAGAATGAGCAGTTCTTC
cdr3_length: 14; v_call: TRBV28; clone_size: -; j_call: TRBJ2-1; d_call: TRBD1; cdr3_aa: CASSSGGLYNEQFF; cdr3_nt: TGTGCCAGCAGTTCAGGGGGCCTTTACAATGAGCAGTTCTTC